This T cell receptor (beta chain) came from a study of T cells in women clearing cervical HPV infection. Genomic DNA, averaging approximately 1,300 ng per sample, yielded TCR beta CDR3 via immunoSEQ. Repertoires were generated with immunoSEQ multiplex PCR, while TCRdb's copy carries only in-frame clones and drops some. The specimen's table records about 23,000 clones. HPV was found by MY09/MY11 PCR and dot-blot genotyping. Input material: blood buffy coat. The TCR originated in a woman aged 18 to 75 with a cervical HPV16 infection that either progressed to CIN3+ or cleared (not recorded which).

The CDR3 protein is CASSTGTGNSPLFF. The covered CDR3 bases are TGCGCCAGCAGCACCGGGACAGGGAATTCACCA. This chain uses TRBV5-1 with TRBJ1-4; 9 bases are a match to TRBD1. The CDR3 goes on 3 residues after the read ends, and that part is filled in from the germline J gene. Per the germline V gene, CDR1 is SGHRS and CDR2 is YFSETQ. CDR3 length: 14 residues.